The rows below give T cell receptor beta chains drawn from one sample of a study of identical twins. TCRdb ran MiXCR on the 5' RACE reads and lists one entry per CDR3 protein. The sample records some 500,000 distinct CDR3 sequences, 20% to 25% being singletons. These data were also filed under a second study, of T cells expressing NK-cell markers.

The sequencing sample was made of CD4+ T cells sorted from blood. Receptors originate from a woman aged 18 to 35 in good health. Each CDR3 is given with its conserved first and last residue. A D gene is named only where the DNA matches it firmly. The size entry is marked missing in some rows and otherwise reads once, few, many or a size class.

CDR3 length,D gene,V gene,clone size,J gene,CDR3 protein,CDR3 DNA
11,-,TRBV29-1,-,TRBJ1-3,CSVGLGDTIYF,TGCAGCGTTGGTCTTGGGGACACCATATATTTT
15,TRBD1,TRBV24-1,-,TRBJ2-3,CATSTTGVGTDTQYF,TGTGCCACCAGTACGACAGGGGTGGGAACAGATACGCAGTATTTT
14,TRBD1,TRBV7-9,-,TRBJ1-1,CASSSGQGSREAFF,TGTGCCAGCAGCTCCGGACAGGGGTCTAGGGAAGCTTTCTTT
13,TRBD2,TRBV20-1,few,TRBJ2-3,CSARREGPDTQYF,TGCAGTGCTCGGCGGGAGGGACCAGATACGCAGTATTTT
12,-,TRBV2,-,TRBJ1-1,CASSDPWTEAFF,TGTGCCAGCAGTGATCCGTGGACTGAAGCTTTCTTT
13,TRBD1,TRBV5-1,-,TRBJ2-7,CASSLSQGDEQYF,TGCGCCAGCAGCTTGTCACAGGGGGACGAGCAGTACTTC
15,TRBD2,TRBV10-3,-,TRBJ2-2,CAIRTGTTNTGELFF,TGTGCCATCAGAACCGGGACTACGAACACCGGGGAGCTGTTTTTT
13,-,TRBV7-8,-,TRBJ2-7,CASSSRSPRRQYF,TGTGCCAGCAGCTCCAGGTCGCCCCGACGGCAGTACTTC
13,-,TRBV5-1,-,TRBJ2-5,CASSWLEGRTQYF,TGCGCCAGCAGCTGGCTTGAAGGAAGGACCCAGTACTTC
11,-,TRBV15,few,TRBJ2-1,CATSTSWEQFF,TGTGCCACCAGCACTAGCTGGGAGCAGTTCTTC
13,-,TRBV12-3/TRBV12-4,few,TRBJ2-3,CASTQWGTDTQYF,TGTGCCAGCACCCAATGGGGCACAGATACGCAGTATTTT